A selection of T cell receptor beta chains follows, all from one sample in a study of radiation and T cells in renal cell carcinoma. Sequencing used immunoSEQ multiplex PCR; TCRdb keeps in-frame clones, though not all of them. The sample records some 120,000 clones, around 80% being singletons. The input for sequencing was blood, taken from a patient whose treatment included radiotherapy and nephrectomy. The receptors shown here come from a woman in her sixties with renal cell carcinoma. Both conserved end residues are part of each CDR3. The D gene is left open where the match is weak. A row's size may be missing; if present it is once, few, many or a size class.

V,D,J,size,DNA,CDR3
TRBV5-4,.,TRBJ1-3,.,TGTGCCAGCAGTGACCAAGAGGGGGGTGGAAACACCATATATTTT,CASSDQEGGGNTIYF
TRBV15,.,TRBJ1-1,few,TGTGCCACCAGCAGTGGGACACAACTCACTGAAGCTTTCTTT,CATSSGTQLTEAFF
TRBV5-5,TRBD2,TRBJ2-5,.,TGTGCCAGCAGCTTGGCCTCCCTTACTAGCGTGGAGGAGACCCAGTACTTC,CASSLASLTSVEETQYF
TRBV6-4,TRBD2,TRBJ2-7,.,TGTGCCAGCAGTGACCCCATTCCGGGGGGGGGCCCCGTCTCCTACGAGCAGTACTTC,CASSDPIPGGGPVSYEQYF
TRBV7-9,.,TRBJ1-2,.,TGTGCCAGCAGCTTAGAGGCAGGGGTTAACTATGGCTACACCTTC,CASSLEAGVNYGYTF
TRBV7-9,.,TRBJ1-2,.,TGTGCCAGCAGCTTAGCCTCCCTCCCCTGGAGGGGCGCAGACTATGGCTACACCTTC,CASSLASLPWRGADYGYTF
TRBV7-2,TRBD1,TRBJ1-4,.,TGTGCCAGCAGCTCAGGACAGGGCCCACCTTCAACTAATGAAAAACTGTTTTTT,CASSSGQGPPSTNEKLFF
TRBV6-5,.,TRBJ2-7,.,TGTGCCAGCAGAACCCCTGGCTCCGAGCAGTACTTC,CASRTPGSEQYF
TRBV6-5,.,TRBJ2-7,once,TGTGCCAGCAGTTGGGCCACAGGGAACGAGCAGTACTTC,CASSWATGNEQYF
TRBV28,.,TRBJ1-3,.,TGTGCCAGCAGTCCAGGGGACCTCTCTGGAAACACCATATATTTT,CASSPGDLSGNTIYF
TRBV28,.,TRBJ2-1,.,TGTGCCAGCAGTTTACCTAACTTTGAGATCAATGAGCAGTTCTTC,CASSLPNFEINEQFF
TRBV6-5,.,TRBJ1-1,.,TGTGCCAGCAGAACGAAGGCAGAACATATCTCTGAAGCTTTCTTT,CASRTKAEHISEAFF
TRBV5-8,.,TRBJ2-7,once,TGTGCCAGCAGCTCTTGGACACTGCAGTCCTACGAGCAGTACTTC,CASSSWTLQSYEQYF
TRBV2,.,TRBJ1-5,.,TGTGCCAGCAGTTCACAGGGACAAAGGAATCAGCCCCAGCATTTT,CASSSQGQRNQPQHF
TRBV5-1,.,TRBJ1-1,.,TGCGCCAGCAGCTTGATGTCCCAGGGGAACACTGAAGCTTTCTTT,CASSLMSQGNTEAFF
TRBV6-1,.,TRBJ2-2,.,TGTGCCAGTTCCGGGCAGATCAACACCGGGGAGCTGTTTTTT,CASSGQINTGELFF
TRBV28,TRBD1,TRBJ2-7,.,TGTGCCAGCAGTTACAGCCGACAGGGATCCTCCTACGAGCAGTACTTC,CASSYSRQGSSYEQYF
TRBV10-3,TRBD1,TRBJ1-2,.,TGTGCCATCAGAGACGGACAGGGTGGAGGCTACACCTTC,CAIRDGQGGGYTF
TRBV11-2,.,TRBJ1-3,.,TGTGCCAGCAGCCCTTCGCAGGGGTATGGAAACACCATATATTTT,CASSPSQGYGNTIYF
TRBV19,.,TRBJ2-3,.,TGTGCCAGTAGTATACGTAGAGATACGCAGTATTTT,CASSIRRDTQYF
TRBV19,.,TRBJ1-1,.,TGTGCCAGTAGTATACTGCTCATGAACACTGAAGCTTTCTTT,CASSILLMNTEAFF
TRBV27,.,TRBJ2-7,.,TGTGCCAGCAGTTTGAGCCGGGGGAACTACGAGCAGTACTTC,CASSLSRGNYEQYF
TRBV2,.,TRBJ1-2,few,TGTGCCAGGGTGGTTTCAGCTAACTATGGCTACACCTTC,CARVVSANYGYTF
TRBV30,TRBD2,TRBJ2-3,.,TGTGCCTGGAGTTACACTAGCGGGAGCACAGATACGCAGTATTTT,CAWSYTSGSTDTQYF
TRBV6-5,TRBD1,TRBJ1-2,.,TGTGCCAGCAGACCGGGACAGGGGGACGGTGGCTACACCTTC,CASRPGQGDGGYTF